One and the same sample provided the 9 T cell receptor beta chains below, sequenced in a study of T cell responses to AZD1222 COVID-19 vaccine. The assay was immunoSEQ multiplex PCR, and TCRdb's table has in-frame clones only and misses some. The table lists more than 100,000 clones, 85% to 95% of them singletons. This specimen was peripheral blood, taken 28 days after the second AZD1222 dose. These receptors were taken from an adult who received the AZD1222 COVID-19 vaccine.

This chain joins TRBV11-3 and TRBJ2-1; D possibly corresponds to TRBD2 (7 bases). V was pared by 5 bases and J by 5 bases, with 22 bases between. The CDR3 is 17 residues long. CDR1 and CDR2 from the germline V gene are SGHNT and YENEEA. The CDR3 DNA follows: TGTGCCAGCAGCCCGTTAAGGGGGGCTAGCGGAGACAATGAGCAGTTCTTC. Encoded protein: CASSPLRGASGDNEQFF.

The J gene is TRBJ2-1, the V gene TRBV6-2 or TRBV6-3; 7 bases align to TRBD1. CDR1 MNHEY and CDR2 SVGEGT come from the germline V gene. V trimming: 6 bases; J trimming: 7 bases; junction bases outside the gene matches: 15. The CDR3 runs 16 residues. This chain's CDR3 is CASSARQGLRGNEQFF. Written as DNA, the CDR3 is TGTGCCAGCAGCGCGAGACAGGGTCTGAGGGGGAATGAGCAGTTCTTC.

This clone has just a few counts. The same CDR3 also results from other DNA sequences found in this sample. The rearrangement links TRBV29-1 to TRBJ1-1; D gene unclear. Trimming shortened V by 5 bases and J by 1 base, and 8 bases separated the two germline ends. The CDR3 has 12 amino acids. The germline V gene encodes CDR1 SQVTM and CDR2 ANQGSEA. CDR3 residues: CSVRGGNTEAFF. In nucleotides, the CDR3 is TGCAGCGTTAGAGGTGGGAACACTGAAGCTTTCTTT.

A single count supports this clone. The chain recombines TRBV4-1 with TRBJ2-5; 9 bases are a match to TRBD2. Trimming removed 0 bases from V and 9 bases from J; junction bases left unmatched: 11. CDR1 is MGHRA, CDR2 YSYEKL, per germline. The CDR3 totals 16 residues. The CDR3 region has the DNA TGCGCCAGCAGCCAAGAACGCGGGGGGGTCTTAGATGCCCAGTACTTC. Amino acids: CASSQERGGVLDAQYF.

This clone has just one count. This chain connects TRBV4-2 to TRBJ1-1, with D uncertain. The CDR3 runs 12 residues. Between the trimmed V and J ends, which lost 0 bases and 6 bases, there was a span of 5 bases. Germline values: CDR1 LGHNA, CDR2 YNFKEQ. The CDR3 sequence is CASSQDGAEAFF. The CDR3 coding sequence is TGTGCCAGCAGCCAAGACGGCGCTGAAGCTTTCTTT.

This clone was seen only once. The genes are TRBV6-5 and TRBJ2-1; D possibly corresponds to TRBD2 (6 bases). V gave up 6 bases and J gave up 3 bases, with 9 bases separating them. This CDR3 has 13 amino acids. Per germline, CDR1 MNHEY and CDR2 SVGAGI. CDR3 protein: CASRRRDYNEQFF. The CDR3, as DNA: TGTGCCAGCAGACGGAGGGACTACAATGAGCAGTTCTTC.

The chain carries TRBV2 and TRBJ2-1; a weak D match, TRBD1 (6 bases). Germline V gene data show CDR1 as SNHLY and CDR2 as FYNNEI. Trimming stripped 7 bases from V and 6 bases from J, with 10 bases between. The CDR3 totals 12 residues. The CDR3 protein is CASKGVVNEQFF. For the CDR3, the DNA is TGTGCCAGCAAGGGGGTGGTCAATGAGCAGTTCTTC. Based on the CDR3 plus reference TRBV2 and TRBJ2-1, the full variable domain is EPEVTQTPSHQVTQMGQEVILRCVPISNHLYFYWYRQILGQKVEFLVSFYNNEISEKSEIFDDQFSVERPDGSNFTLKIRSTKLEDSAMYFCASKGVVNEQFFGPGTRLTVL.

The chain carries TRBV19 and TRBJ1-5; D gene unclear. V lost 5 bases to trimming and J lost 7 bases, with 18 bases between them. The CDR3 consists of 15 residues. Germline loops: CDR1 LNHDA, CDR2 SQIVND (reference sequence). The CDR3 region is CASSYIGFSRQPQHF. In nucleotides, the CDR3 is TGTGCCAGTAGTTACATAGGGTTTTCTCGGCAGCCCCAGCATTTT.

The chain employs TRBV12-3 or TRBV12-4 and TRBJ2-5; D is ambiguous. CDR3 length equals 12 residues. V gave up 5 bases and J gave up 1 base, with 5 bases separating them. The CDR3 bases are TGTGCCAGCAGTCTATCCCAAGAGACCCAGTACTTC. Translation: CASSLSQETQYF.